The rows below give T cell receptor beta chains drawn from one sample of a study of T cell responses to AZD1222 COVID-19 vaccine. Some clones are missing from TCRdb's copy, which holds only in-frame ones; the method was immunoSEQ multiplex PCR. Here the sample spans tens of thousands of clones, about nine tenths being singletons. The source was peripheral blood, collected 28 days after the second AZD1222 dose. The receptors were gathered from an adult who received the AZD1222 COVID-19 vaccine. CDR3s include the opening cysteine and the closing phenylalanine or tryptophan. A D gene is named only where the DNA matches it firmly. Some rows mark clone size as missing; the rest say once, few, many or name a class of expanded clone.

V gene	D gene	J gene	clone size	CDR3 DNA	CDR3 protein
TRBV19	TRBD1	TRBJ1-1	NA	TGTGCCAGCGGTCGGCAGGGGGTCACTGAAGCTTTCTTT	CASGRQGVTEAFF
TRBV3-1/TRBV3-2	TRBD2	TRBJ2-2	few	TGTGCCAGCACCCAAGGGGCTAGCGGCTACACCGGGGAGCTGTTTTTT	CASTQGASGYTGELFF
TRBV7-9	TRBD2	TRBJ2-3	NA	TGTGCCAGCAGCTCTTTACTAGCGGGAGTGGGCACAGATACGCAGTATTTT	CASSSLLAGVGTDTQYF
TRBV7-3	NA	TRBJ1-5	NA	TGTGCCAGCCCCCGGGGGCCGGGGGATCAGCCCCAGCATTTT	CASPRGPGDQPQHF
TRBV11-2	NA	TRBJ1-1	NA	TGTGCCAGCAGCTTAGATCCCCTTCCCTCCGCTGAAGCTTTCTTT	CASSLDPLPSAEAFF
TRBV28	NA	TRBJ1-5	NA	TGTGCCAGCAGTTCCCGACAGGAGCTGTATAGCAATCAGCCCCAGCATTTT	CASSSRQELYSNQPQHF
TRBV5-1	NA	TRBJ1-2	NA	TGCGCCAGCAGCCTTGAGGCGATGCGGGGCCACGCTAACTATGGCTACACCTTC	CASSLEAMRGHANYGYTF
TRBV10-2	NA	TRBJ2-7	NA	TGCGCCAGCAGTGAGCGGAGGAACGAGCAGTACTTC	CASSERRNEQYF
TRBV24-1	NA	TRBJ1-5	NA	TGTGCCACCAGTGATGCCGGGACGACCAGCAATCAGCCCCAGCATTTT	CATSDAGTTSNQPQHF
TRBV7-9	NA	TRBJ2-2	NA	TGTGCCAGCAGCACTGGATCACTTAACACCGGGGAGCTGTTTTTT	CASSTGSLNTGELFF
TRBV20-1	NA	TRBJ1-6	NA	TGCAGTGCTAGGGAAAATTCACCCCTCCACTTT	CSARENSPLHF
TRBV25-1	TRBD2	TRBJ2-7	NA	TGTGCCAGCAGTGGATACCGACGGGGGGGCCGCTACGAGCAGTACTTC	CASSGYRRGGRYEQYF
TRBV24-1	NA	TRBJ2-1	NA	TGTGCCACCAGTGACGGTGCTAGGAATGAGCAGTTCTTC	CATSDGARNEQFF
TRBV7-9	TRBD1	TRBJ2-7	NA	TGTGCCAGCAGCCGAGGGCTCAGGGGGGAGCAGTACTTC	CASSRGLRGEQYF
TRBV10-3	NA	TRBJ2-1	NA	TGTGCCATCAGTGAACGGGCGCTCTCCTACAATGAGCAGTTCTTC	CAISERALSYNEQFF
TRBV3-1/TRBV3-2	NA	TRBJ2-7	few	TGTGCCAGCAGCCTTTCCGGGACCCCCTACGAGCAGTACTTC	CASSLSGTPYEQYF
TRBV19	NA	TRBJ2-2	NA	TGTGCCAGTAGTGGGCTCGTGAACACCGGGGAGCTGTTTTTT	CASSGLVNTGELFF